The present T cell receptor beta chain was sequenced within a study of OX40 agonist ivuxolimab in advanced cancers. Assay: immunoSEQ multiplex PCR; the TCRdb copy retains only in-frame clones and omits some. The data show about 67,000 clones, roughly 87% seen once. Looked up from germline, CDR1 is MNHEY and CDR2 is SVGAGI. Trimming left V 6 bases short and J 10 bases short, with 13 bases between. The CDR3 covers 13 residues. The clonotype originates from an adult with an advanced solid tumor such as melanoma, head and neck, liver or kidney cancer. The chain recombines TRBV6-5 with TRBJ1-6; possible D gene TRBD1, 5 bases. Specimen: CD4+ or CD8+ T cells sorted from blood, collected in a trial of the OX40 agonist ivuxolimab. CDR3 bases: TGTGCCAGCAGAGAAACAGGAGGATCACCCCTCCACTTT. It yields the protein CASRETGGSPLHF.